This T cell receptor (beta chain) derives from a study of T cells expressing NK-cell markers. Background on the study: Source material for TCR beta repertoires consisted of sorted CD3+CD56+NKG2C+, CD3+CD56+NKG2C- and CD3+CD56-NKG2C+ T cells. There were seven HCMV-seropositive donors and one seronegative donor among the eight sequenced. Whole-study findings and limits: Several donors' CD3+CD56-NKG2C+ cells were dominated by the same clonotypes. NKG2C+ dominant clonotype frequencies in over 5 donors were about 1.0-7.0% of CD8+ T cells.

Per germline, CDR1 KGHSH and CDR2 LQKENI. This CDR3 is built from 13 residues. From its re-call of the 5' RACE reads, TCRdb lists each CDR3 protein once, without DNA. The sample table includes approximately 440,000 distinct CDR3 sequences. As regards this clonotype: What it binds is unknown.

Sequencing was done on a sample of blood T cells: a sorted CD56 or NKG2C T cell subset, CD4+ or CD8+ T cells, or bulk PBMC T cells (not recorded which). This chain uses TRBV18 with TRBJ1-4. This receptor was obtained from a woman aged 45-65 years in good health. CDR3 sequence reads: CASSRRRNEKLFF.